The clone carrying this TCR beta chain was found many times. The data stem from a study of T cells in Graves' hyperthyroidism and ophthalmopathy. RNA transcripts provided the source from which TCR beta CDR3 regions were amplified. The primer set for the first-round RT-PCR of the TCR CDR3 was HTBI. TCRdb re-called the multiplex PCR reads through MiXCR, storing one row per CDR3 protein. The profile shows about 720,000 distinct CDR3 sequences, around a sixth of them singletons. The CDR3 spans 15 residues. The V gene's germline CDR1 is MNHEY and CDR2 SMNVEV (reference sequence). Trimming left V 4 bases short and J 1 base short, with 13 bases between.

What was sequenced was blood. The genes are TRBV27 and TRBJ1-1; possible D gene TRBD1, 6 bases. The TCR comes from a woman in her 50s with Graves' hyperthyroidism that later progressed to Graves' ophthalmopathy. The CDR3 region is CASSSLQGRNTEAFF. Here the CDR3 DNA reads TGTGCCAGCAGTTCGTTACAGGGTCGGAACACTGAAGCTTTCTTT.